This TCR beta chain was found in a study of blood T cells in healthy people across ages (dated by TCRdb to 2015 to 2017). About the full investigation: Template switching captured roughly one uniquely barcoded TCR beta cDNA molecule per two T cells in model experiments. Using deep sequencing normalized with unique cDNA molecular identifiers, the study measured how TCR beta repertoire diversity changes with age. The donors were split into four age groups: young (average around 15 years), middle-aged (over 35), aged (about 56) and long-lived (roughly 86). Donors of different ages were randomly distributed across sequencing lanes to avoid experimental bias. The study analyzed two additional independent replicas of 1 million unique cDNA reads from the same blood draw for two donors, one aged 18 to 29 and one aged 80 or older.

The method was 5' RACE. Sequenced using an Illumina HiSeq 2500. A second PCR of roughly 6 to 11 cycles was run with a J-beta primer mix and a sample-barcoded 5' primer. Each TCR beta cDNA molecule received a unique molecular identifier from a template-switch 5' adaptor carrying 12 random nucleotides. At least 3 million CDR3-containing paired-end reads were obtained from each sample. First-strand cDNA was synthesized from all RNA with the Mint cDNA synthesis kit, primed by a TRBC-specific oligonucleotide. All cDNA was treated with uracil-DNA glycosylase and then went through a first 18-cycle PCR with the universal primers M1SS and BC2_uni_R. Turning to the authors' computational methods: Each sample was normalized by randomly selecting 1 million high-quality reads, each carrying a distinct molecular identifier. Reads with shared molecular identifiers were discarded instead of being binned into consensus sequences. MiTCR, run with a Q25 quality threshold and the strictest error-elimination algorithm, handled CDR3 identification, clonotype clustering and error correction. A nonparametric unseen species model with Euler transformation was used to estimate a lower bound on total TCR beta diversity. TCRdb handled the public reads itself, with Q25 trimming in fastp and clone calling in MiXCR, and kept productive beta chains. Each CDR3 protein gets just one entry, which takes the most common genes and DNA from the rows behind it. The V and J calls follow TCRdb's processing rather than the paper's. This sample lists 350,000 to 450,000 distinct CDR3 sequences; about half were detected once. The ten largest clones represent under 65% of the sample.

Systemically healthy Caucasian individuals from Russia, 39 in total and aged about 6 to 100 years, were included as donors. Each donor gave around 9.9 milliliters of peripheral blood, collected into EDTA-treated Vacutainer tubes. Ficoll-Paque density-gradient centrifugation was used to isolate PBMCs, with at least 6.5 million per sample. Total RNA was extracted from PBMCs with Trizol reagent, with at least 5.5 micrograms obtained per sample. For every donor, an aliquot of PBMCs went through flow cytometry to measure the percentages of naive CD45RAhigh/CD27high T cells. The germline V gene gives CDR1 as SGDLS and CDR2 as YYNGEE. A distance of 10 bases separates the germline ends of V and J, which lose 0 bases and 0 bases respectively. From the cysteine through the phenylalanine, the CDR3 covers 16 amino acids. Here the CDR3 DNA is all that survives: 48 bases in frame from base 1. Results the study describes overall, beyond this receptor: Estimates of total diversity based on one million sequenced T cells were considered lower bounds and underestimates. There was a strong correlation between observed TCR beta diversity and the percentage of naive T cells measured by flow cytometry. Bulk unsorted PBMC profiling prevented conclusive comparison of naive and antigen-experienced compartments. Observed TCR beta diversity per million T cells fell roughly linearly with age, and a significant reduction was already apparent by age around 44. Because donor CMV infection status was unknown, age-related changes in expanded clonotypes were potentially confounded. Compared with the aged group, the long-lived group had more naive CD4+ T cells, fewer expanded clones and increased TCR diversity, a pattern suggesting age selection.

This clonotype has only a few counts. Its antigen is not yet known. No clone much larger than this one lies a single base away; base qualities are absent. The source is a man aged 55 to 69 in good health. This chain joins TRBV9 to TRBJ2-1, with a tentative D gene TRBD2 over 5 matching bases. The sample comprised blood. The bases read TGTGCCAGCAGCGTAGTGGCGGGCCACTCCTACAATGAGCAGTTCTTC. Its protein is CASSVVAGHSYNEQFF.